This T cell receptor beta chain was obtained from a study of CD8+ T cells in alopecia areata (dated by TCRdb to the late 2010s). A note on the overall study: The study used high-throughput TCRbeta sequencing to examine T cell clonal expansion in alopecia areata, in both the C3H/HeJ mouse model and human patients. In humans, TCRbeta sequencing was performed on scalp tissue and on sorted CD4+ and CD8+ peripheral blood T cells from healthy controls and from patients with patchy or totalis/universalis alopecia areata. Scalp clonality was compared among normal scalp (n=4), patchy alopecia areata scalp (n=8), and alopecia totalis/universalis scalp (n=8). RNA was extracted with the PAXgene miRNA kit for fixed scalp, the miRNeasy kit for PBMCs, and the RNeasy kit for mouse skin. TCRbeta CDR3 regions were amplified by immunoSEQ multiplex PCR using 35 Vbeta forward and 13 Jbeta reverse primers.

V sheds 2 bases and J sheds 1 base, leaving 8 bases between their ends. The germline V gene specifies SQVTM as CDR1 and ANQGSEA as CDR2. From cysteine to phenylalanine, the CDR3 is 13 amino acids long. Left in the record is the CDR3 DNA by itself, 39 bases read in frame from the first base. As regards this clone: Its recognized antigen is unknown. No qualities accompany the bases; no much larger clone lies one base away.

Lesional scalp punch biopsies and peripheral blood were obtained from alopecia areata patients. PBMCs were isolated by density centrifugation and stained for CD3, CD4 and CD8, after which CD4+ and CD8+ T cells were sorted on a FACSAria. The untreated alopecia areata patients were recruited through a multicenter biomarker study. In roughly five patients from the biomarker study, the blood CD8+ T cells went through an additional sort into NKG2D-low and NKG2D-high fractions. The protocol used for the library was the immunoSEQ multiplex PCR assay. To provide template for TCR sequencing, every sample had RNA extracted and reverse transcribed into cDNA. First-strand cDNA was synthesized with SuperScript III using a 2:1 mix of oligo-dT and random hexamers. Amplification bias was assessed with a synthetic immune receptor repertoire, and residual bias was removed computationally. In the authors' own workflow: After raw reads were preprocessed to remove errors, the CDR3 was defined following IMGT conventions as running from the conserved cysteine to phenylalanine. To get clonality, Shannon entropy was normalized by log2 of the number of productive unique TCRs and the result was subtracted from 1. Scalp TCRbeta sequences were cross-referenced with sorted blood CD4 and CD8 repertoires so that the CD4 or CD8 identity of scalp clones could be inferred. TCRdb retrieved this table from immuneACCESS and kept in-frame rearrangements only. Not all clones are present; in checked studies, unresolved V genes account for under half, and no reason is known for the remainder. D and trimming were read from the DNA, whereas the V and J calls and clone size are those reported in that table. The sample table holds 23,000 or so clones, of which around 53% were seen once. Approximately 29% of the sample comes from the top ten.

The study at large found these results: Compared with normal scalp, lesional scalp, particularly in alopecia totalis/universalis, had higher clonality and more expanded CD8+ clones, which suggests antigenic drive. Resident alphabeta T cells in normal human skin are also sequenced, complicating scalp TCR repertoire analysis, unlike mouse skin dominated by gammadelta T cells. Shared TCR sequences between patients were less evident than in mice, which may be partly attributable to HLA diversity in the patient population.

The chain joins TRBV29-1 to TRBJ1-2; TRBD1 could be the D gene, as 6 bases match. Sequencing used NKG2D-high CD8+ T cells sorted from blood. Taken with the paper, the label for cell subset or site translates to: sorted CD8+ NKG2D-high blood T cells. The sequence derives from a human donor with alopecia areata. The DNA is as follows: TGCAGCGTTGAACCGGACAGTAACTATGGCTACACCTTC. Translation gives CSVEPDSNYGYTF.